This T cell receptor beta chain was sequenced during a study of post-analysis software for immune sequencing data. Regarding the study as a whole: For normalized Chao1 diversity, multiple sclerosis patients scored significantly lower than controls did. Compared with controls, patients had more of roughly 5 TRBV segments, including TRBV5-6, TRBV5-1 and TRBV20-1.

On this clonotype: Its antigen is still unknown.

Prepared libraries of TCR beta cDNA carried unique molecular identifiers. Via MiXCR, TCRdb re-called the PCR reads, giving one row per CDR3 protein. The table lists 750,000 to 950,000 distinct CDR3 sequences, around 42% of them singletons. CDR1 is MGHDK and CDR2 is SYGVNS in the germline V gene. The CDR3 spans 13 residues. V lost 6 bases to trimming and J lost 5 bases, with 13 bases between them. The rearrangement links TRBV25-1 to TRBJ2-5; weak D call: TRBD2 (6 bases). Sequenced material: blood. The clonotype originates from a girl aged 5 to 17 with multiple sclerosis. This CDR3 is CASSLASSETQYF. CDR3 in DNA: TGTGCCAGCAGCCTAGCGAGTTCGGAGACCCAGTACTTC.